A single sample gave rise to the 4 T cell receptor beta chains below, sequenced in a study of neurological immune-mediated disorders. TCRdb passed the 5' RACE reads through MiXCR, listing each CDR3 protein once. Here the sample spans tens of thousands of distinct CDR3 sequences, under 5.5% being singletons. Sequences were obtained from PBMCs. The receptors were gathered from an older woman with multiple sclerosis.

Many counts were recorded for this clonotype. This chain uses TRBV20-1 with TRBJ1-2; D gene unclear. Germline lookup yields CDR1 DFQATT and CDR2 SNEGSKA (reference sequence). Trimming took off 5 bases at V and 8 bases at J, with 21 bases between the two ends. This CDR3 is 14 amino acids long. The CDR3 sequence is CSAAGNSPLEGYTF. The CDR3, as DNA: TGCAGTGCTGCCGGGAATTCTCCCCTCGAGGGCTACACCTTC.

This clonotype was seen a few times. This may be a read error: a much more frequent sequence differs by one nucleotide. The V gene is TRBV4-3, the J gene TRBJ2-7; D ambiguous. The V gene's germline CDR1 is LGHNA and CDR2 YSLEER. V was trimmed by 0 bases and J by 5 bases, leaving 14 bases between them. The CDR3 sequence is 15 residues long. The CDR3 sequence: CASSQDRTFTHEQYF. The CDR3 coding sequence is TGCGCCAGCAGCCAAGATCGCACCTTCACCCACGAGCAGTACTTC.

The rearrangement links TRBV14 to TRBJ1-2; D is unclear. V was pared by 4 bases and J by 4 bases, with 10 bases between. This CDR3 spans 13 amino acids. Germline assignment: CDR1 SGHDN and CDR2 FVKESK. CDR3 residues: CASSPGLIYGYTF. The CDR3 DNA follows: TGTGCCAGCAGCCCCGGCCTAATCTATGGCTACACCTTC.

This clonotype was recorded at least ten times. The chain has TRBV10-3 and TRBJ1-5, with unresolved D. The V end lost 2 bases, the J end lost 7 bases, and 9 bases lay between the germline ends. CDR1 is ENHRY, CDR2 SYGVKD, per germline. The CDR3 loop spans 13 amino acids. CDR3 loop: CAISEEWRQPQHF. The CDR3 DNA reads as TGTGCCATCAGTGAGGAGTGGAGACAGCCCCAGCATTTT.